This T cell receptor beta chain was captured by sequencing in a study of human T cells and chemical hapten exposure listed by TCRdb under 2021. Turning to the overall study: For sensitization, 2% DPC in acetone was applied to a roughly 2 cm by roughly 2 cm area of upper inner arm skin. Weekly therapeutic DPC doses were additionally applied to the scalp of patients throughout the roughly 22-week study period. Patch testing was performed on the upper back with Finn chambers containing 0.01% DPC, and the patch tests were scored after 6 days according to International Contact Dermatitis Research Group standards. Alopecia areata with under or over 50% scalp involvement, alopecia totalis and alopecia universalis were represented in the patient cohort, which was mostly female. Libraries were pooled for sequencing, and variation in per-sample TCR yields was attributed mainly to small differences in library volumes within the pool. This study followed changes in the peripheral blood TCR repertoire in vivo during primary and secondary sensitization of alopecia patients to the hapten diphenylcyclopropenone (DPC). Patient blood was sampled pre-sensitization (week 0) and at 2, 6 and about 24 weeks after DPC sensitization. Some 29 alopecia patients provided blood for TCR sequencing at one to four time points (pre-sensitization, 2, 6 and 24 weeks).

The sample's time point label, decoded: pre-sensitization, week 0. The meaning of the sample's treatment or condition label: therapeutic diphenylcyclopropenone sensitization with weekly scalp DPC. At every patch-test visit, the blood draw took place before the patch test was put on. To be eligible, patients had to be aged 18 to 70, diagnosed with alopecia and judged suitable for DPC therapy, while pregnant patients were excluded. Unfractionated whole blood was collected in Tempus Blood RNA tubes, and total RNA was extracted from that blood. For this clonotype: The antigen it binds to is not known. No per-base quality is available; no much larger clone lies one base away.

Results the study describes overall, beyond this receptor: DPC sensitization did not change how many TCRs were above 1 in 1000 frequency, and no evidence was found of alterations in global repertoire structure. Compared with pre-sensitization or healthy control sets, expanded TCRs formed significantly more large CDR3 similarity clusters, which is consistent with antigen-driven responses. Because every patient had alopecia, a presumed autoimmune disease, the patients' immune response might differ from that of healthy individuals. Patch test score correlated positively with the number of PT1 expanded TCRs, reaching significance at thresholds 8, 16 and 32 but not at 4. After repeated subsampling, changes were observed in the strength of the expansion versus patch-test correlation and in the threshold at which the correlation became significant.

From the cysteine up to the phenylalanine, the CDR3 has a length of 21 residues. Left in the record is the CDR3 DNA by itself, 63 bases read in frame from the first base. The germline V gene specifies SGHDN as CDR1 and FVKESK as CDR2. Trimming accounts for 4 bases at V and 8 bases at J, while the number of junction bases matched to no gene is 21. The receptor library was made with RACE. Sequencing took place on a NextSeq 500. Library preparation attached unique molecular identifiers to individual cDNA molecules for quantitative, reproducible TCR counting. Both TCR alpha and TCR beta chains were sequenced from each blood RNA sample. As for the authors' bioinformatics: Samples had a median of about 96,000 TCRs, with a range from roughly 23,224 to 700,000. V, J and CDR3 annotation of the TCR reads was carried out using the Decombinator software suite. Every sample was subsampled to the same number of TCRs (28,000) for the PS versus PT1 abundance plots. TCRs were defined as expanded if absent before sensitization and observed at least eight times at the 2-week time point. TCRdb itself trimmed the public reads at Q25 with fastp, ran MiXCR and retained productive beta chains. Every CDR3 protein is listed once, alongside the most common genes and DNA of its rows. TCRdb assigned the V and J calls; the authors' analysis was not used. The sample records about 80,000 distinct CDR3 sequences, 12% to 15% of which are singletons. Roughly 4.8% of the sample comes from the top ten.

Rearrangement joined TRBV14 to TRBJ2-1; 15 middle bases align to TRBD2. Sequencing used whole blood, obtained in connection with sensitization to the hapten diphenylcyclopropenone (DPC). This clonotype was sampled from a woman aged 45-59 years with alopecia areata. Some clones in this sample may be carry-over from other donors' samples. The base sequence is TGTGCCAGCAGCCCTTGGACTAGCGGGAGGGCCTCAAAGAGGATTGTGGATGAGCAGTTCTTC. Protein translation: CASSPWTSGRASKRIVDEQFF.